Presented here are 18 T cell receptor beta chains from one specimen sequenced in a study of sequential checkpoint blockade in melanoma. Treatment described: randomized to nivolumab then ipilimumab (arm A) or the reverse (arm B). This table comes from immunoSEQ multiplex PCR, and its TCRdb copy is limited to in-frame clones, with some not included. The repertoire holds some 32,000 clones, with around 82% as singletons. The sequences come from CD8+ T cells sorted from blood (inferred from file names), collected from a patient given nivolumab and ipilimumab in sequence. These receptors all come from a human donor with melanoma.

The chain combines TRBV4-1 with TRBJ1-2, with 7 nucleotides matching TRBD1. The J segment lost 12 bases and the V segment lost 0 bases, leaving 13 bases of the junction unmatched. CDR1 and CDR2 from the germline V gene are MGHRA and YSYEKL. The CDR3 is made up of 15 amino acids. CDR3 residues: CASSQDPGARGMDTF. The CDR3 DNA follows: TGCGCCAGCAGCCAAGATCCCGGGGCCAGGGGGATGGACACCTTC.

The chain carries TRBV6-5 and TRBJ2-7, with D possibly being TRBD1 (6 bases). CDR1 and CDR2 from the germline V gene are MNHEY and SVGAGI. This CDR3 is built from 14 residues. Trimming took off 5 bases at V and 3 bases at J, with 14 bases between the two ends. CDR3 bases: TGTGCCAGCAGTCCCGGGACAAACCTCTACGAGCAGTACTTC. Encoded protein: CASSPGTNLYEQYF.

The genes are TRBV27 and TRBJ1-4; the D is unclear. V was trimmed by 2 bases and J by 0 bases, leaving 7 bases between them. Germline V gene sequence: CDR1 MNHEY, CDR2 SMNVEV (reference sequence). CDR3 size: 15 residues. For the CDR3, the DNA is TGTGCCAGCAGTTTAGCGATGGCAACTAATGAAAAACTGTTTTTT. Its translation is CASSLAMATNEKLFF.

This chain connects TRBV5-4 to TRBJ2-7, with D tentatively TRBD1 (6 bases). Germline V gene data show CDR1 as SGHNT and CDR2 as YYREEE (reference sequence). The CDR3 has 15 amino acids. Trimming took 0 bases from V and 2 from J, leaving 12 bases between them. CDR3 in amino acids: CASSLGQGLTYEQYF. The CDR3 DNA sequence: TGTGCCAGCAGCTTGGGGCAGGGGCTCACCTACGAGCAGTACTTC.

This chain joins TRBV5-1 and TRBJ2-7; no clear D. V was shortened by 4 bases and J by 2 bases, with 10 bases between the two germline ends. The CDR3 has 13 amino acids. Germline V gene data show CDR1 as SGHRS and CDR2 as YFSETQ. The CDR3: CASSVSTTYEQYF. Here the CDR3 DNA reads TGCGCCAGCAGCGTGAGCACCACCTACGAGCAGTACTTC.

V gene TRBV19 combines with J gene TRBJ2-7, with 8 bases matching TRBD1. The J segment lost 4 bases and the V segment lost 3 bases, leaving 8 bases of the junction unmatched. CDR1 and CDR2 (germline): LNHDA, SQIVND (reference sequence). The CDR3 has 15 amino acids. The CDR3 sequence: CASSIEAGGIYEQYF. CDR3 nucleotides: TGTGCCAGTAGTATCGAGGCAGGGGGCATATACGAGCAGTACTTC.

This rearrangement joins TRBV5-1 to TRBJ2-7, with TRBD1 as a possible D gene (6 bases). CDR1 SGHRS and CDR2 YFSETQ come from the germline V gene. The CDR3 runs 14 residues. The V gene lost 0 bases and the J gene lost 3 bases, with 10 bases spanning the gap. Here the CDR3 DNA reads TGCGCCAGCAGCTTGGAGGGGGTGGGCTACGAGCAGTACTTC. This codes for CASSLEGVGYEQYF.

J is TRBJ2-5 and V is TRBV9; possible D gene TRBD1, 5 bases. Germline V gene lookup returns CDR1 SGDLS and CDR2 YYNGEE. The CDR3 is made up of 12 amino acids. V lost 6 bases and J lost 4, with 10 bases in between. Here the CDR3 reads CASKGVSETQYF. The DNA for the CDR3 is TGTGCCAGCAAAGGGGTATCAGAGACCCAGTACTTC. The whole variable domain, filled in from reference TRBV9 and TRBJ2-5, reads DSGVTQTPKHLITATGQRVTLRCSPRSGDLSVYWYQQSLDQGLQFLIQYYNGEERAKGNILERFSAQQFPDLHSELNLSSLELGDSALYFCASKGVSETQYFGPGTRLLVL.

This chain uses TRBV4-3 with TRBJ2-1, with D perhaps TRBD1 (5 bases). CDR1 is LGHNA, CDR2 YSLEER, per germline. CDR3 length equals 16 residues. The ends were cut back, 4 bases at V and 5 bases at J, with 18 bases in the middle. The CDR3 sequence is CASSPLRGWENNEQFF. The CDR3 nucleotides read TGCGCCAGCAGCCCACTTAGGGGTTGGGAAAACAATGAGCAGTTCTTC.

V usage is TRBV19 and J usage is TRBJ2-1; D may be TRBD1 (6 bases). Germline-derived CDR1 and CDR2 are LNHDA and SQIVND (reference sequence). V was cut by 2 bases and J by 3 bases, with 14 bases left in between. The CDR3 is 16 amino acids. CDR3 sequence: CASSILLQGNYNEQFF. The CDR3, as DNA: TGTGCCAGTAGTATACTGCTACAGGGTAACTACAATGAGCAGTTCTTC.

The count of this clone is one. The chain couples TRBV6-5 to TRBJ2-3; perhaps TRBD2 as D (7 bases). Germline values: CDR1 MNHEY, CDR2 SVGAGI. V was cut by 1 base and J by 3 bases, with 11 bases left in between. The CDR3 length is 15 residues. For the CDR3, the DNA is TGTGCCAGCAGTTACTTCGGGGGGCGGACAGATACGCAGTATTTT. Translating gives CASSYFGGRTDTQYF.

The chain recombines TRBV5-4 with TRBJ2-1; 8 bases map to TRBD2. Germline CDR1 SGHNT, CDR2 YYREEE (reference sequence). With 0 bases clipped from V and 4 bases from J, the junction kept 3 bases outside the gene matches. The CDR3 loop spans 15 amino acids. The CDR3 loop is CASSLAAGGYNEQFF. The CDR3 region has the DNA TGTGCCAGCAGCTTGGCGGCGGGAGGATACAATGAGCAGTTCTTC. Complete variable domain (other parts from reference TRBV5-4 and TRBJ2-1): ETGVTQSPTHLIKTRGQQVTLRCSSQSGHNTVSWYQQALGQGPQFIFQYYREEENGRGNFPPRFSGLQFPNYSSELNVNALELDDSALYLCASSLAAGGYNEQFFGPGTRLTVL.

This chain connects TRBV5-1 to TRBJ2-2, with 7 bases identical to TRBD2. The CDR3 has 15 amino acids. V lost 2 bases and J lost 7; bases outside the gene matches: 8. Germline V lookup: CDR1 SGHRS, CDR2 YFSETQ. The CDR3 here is CASSFRGGASGELFF. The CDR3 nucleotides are TGCGCCAGCAGCTTTCGCGGGGGAGCGAGCGGGGAGCTGTTTTTT.

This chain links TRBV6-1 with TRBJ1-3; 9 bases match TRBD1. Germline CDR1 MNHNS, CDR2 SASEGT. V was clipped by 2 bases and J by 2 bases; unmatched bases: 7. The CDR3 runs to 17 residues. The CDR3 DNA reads TGTGCCAGCAGTGAAACTCCGGGACAGGGTACTGGAAACACCATATATTTT. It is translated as CASSETPGQGTGNTIYF.

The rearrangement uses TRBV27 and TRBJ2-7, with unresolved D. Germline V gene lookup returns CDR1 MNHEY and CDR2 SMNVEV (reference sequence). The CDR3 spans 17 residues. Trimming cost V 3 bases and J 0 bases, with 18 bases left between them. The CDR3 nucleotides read TGTGCCAGCAGTTTCCAATCCGTAACAGATTTCTCCTACGAGCAGTACTTC. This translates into CASSFQSVTDFSYEQYF.

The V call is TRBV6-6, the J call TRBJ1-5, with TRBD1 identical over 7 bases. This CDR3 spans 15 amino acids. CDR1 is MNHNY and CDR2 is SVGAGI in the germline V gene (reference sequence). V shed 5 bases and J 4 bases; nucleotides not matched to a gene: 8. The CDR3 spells CASSTGQHNNQPQHF. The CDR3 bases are TGTGCCAGCAGTACGGGACAGCACAATAATCAGCCCCAGCATTTT.

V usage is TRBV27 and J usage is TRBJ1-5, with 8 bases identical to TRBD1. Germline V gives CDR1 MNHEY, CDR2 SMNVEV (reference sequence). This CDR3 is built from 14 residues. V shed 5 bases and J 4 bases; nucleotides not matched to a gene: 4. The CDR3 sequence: CASSPGQGNQPQHF. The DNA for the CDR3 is TGTGCCAGCAGTCCCGGACAGGGTAATCAGCCCCAGCATTTT.

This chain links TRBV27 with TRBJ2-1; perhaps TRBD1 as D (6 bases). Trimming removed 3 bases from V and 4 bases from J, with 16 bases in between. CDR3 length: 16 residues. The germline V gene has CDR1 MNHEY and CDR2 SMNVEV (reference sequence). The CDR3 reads CASSLGAGVLYNEQFF. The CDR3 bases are TGTGCCAGCAGTTTGGGCGCAGGGGTCCTTTACAATGAGCAGTTCTTC.